Reported below is one T cell receptor (beta chain). This record comes from a study of blood T cells in healthy people across ages. Every sample gave at least 5 micrograms of total RNA when it was extracted. Then a second PCR, running about 7 to 11 cycles, was carried out with a sample-barcoded 5' primer and a J-beta primer mix. The yield of each sample was at least 2.5 million CDR3-containing paired-end reads. In TCRdb, the 5' RACE reads were re-called with MiXCR into one record per CDR3 protein. The table lists 800,000 or so distinct CDR3 sequences, 20% to 25% of them singletons. The length of the CDR3 is 13 residues. Per germline, CDR1 KGHDR and CDR2 SFDVKD. V lost 7 bases and J 3 bases, leaving 12 bases between the germline ends. The same sample was also used in a study of T cells of mothers and their children.

Sequencing used blood. The chain couples TRBV24-1 to TRBJ2-7, with D uncertain. The source is a boy between 10 and 17 years old in good health. CDR3 nucleotide sequence: TGTGCCACCAGAGCTGGACGGGTCTACGAGCAGTACTTC. This encodes CATRAGRVYEQYF.